The source of this T cell receptor beta chain is a study of blood T cells in healthy people across ages (dated by TCRdb to 2013 to 2016). Some background on the complete study: In model experiments, template switching captured about one uniquely barcoded TCR beta cDNA molecule for every two T cells. Four age groups were formed from the donors: young (average approximately 15 years), middle-aged (approximately 41), aged (more than 55) and long-lived (around 82). The study measured age-related changes in TCR beta repertoire diversity using deep sequencing normalized with unique cDNA molecular identifiers. Donors of different ages were randomly distributed across sequencing lanes to avoid experimental bias. Using the same blood draw, the study looked at two additional independent replicas of 1 million unique cDNA reads for two donors, one aged 18 to 30 and the other aged 80 or older. The study at large found these results: There was a strong correlation between observed TCR beta diversity and the percentage of naive T cells measured by flow cytometry. Observed TCR beta diversity per million T cells fell roughly linearly with age, and a significant reduction was already apparent by age approximately 41. Compared with the aged group, more naive CD4+ T cells, fewer expanded clones and increased TCR diversity were shown by the long-lived group, suggesting age selection. Since profiling was done on bulk unsorted PBMCs, naive and antigen-experienced compartments could not be conclusively compared. Because the CMV infection status of the donors was unknown, age-related changes in expanded clonotypes may potentially have been confounded. Estimates of total diversity based on one million sequenced T cells were regarded as lower bounds and as underestimates.

On this clonotype: What antigen it recognizes has not been identified. Base qualities are missing; no much larger clone stands one base away.

Receptors were amplified or captured by 5' RACE. Reads for this sample came from an Illumina HiSeq 2500. A second about 6 to 11 cycle PCR used a sample-barcoded 5' primer and a J-beta primer mix. Each TCR beta cDNA molecule received a unique molecular identifier from a template-switch 5' adaptor carrying 12 random nucleotides. At least 2.5 million CDR3-containing paired-end reads were obtained from each sample. First-strand cDNA was synthesized from all RNA with the Mint cDNA synthesis kit, primed by a TRBC-specific oligonucleotide. Following uracil-DNA glycosylase treatment, all cDNA underwent a first 18-cycle PCR with the universal primers M1SS and BC2_uni_R. The original methods were these. For normalization, 1 million high-quality reads were randomly selected from each sample, with every read carrying a distinct molecular identifier. Reads sharing molecular identifiers were discarded rather than binned into consensus sequences. MiTCR, set to a Q25 quality threshold and the strictest error-elimination algorithm, was used for CDR3 identification, clonotype clustering and error correction. A nonparametric unseen species model using Euler transformation provided a lower-bound estimate of total TCR beta diversity. In TCRdb, the public reads were trimmed at Q25 with fastp and aligned with MiXCR, with productive beta chains retained. One record per CDR3 amino acid sequence lists the most common genes and DNA. The V and J calls and clone size are TCRdb's, not the authors'. In all, the sample holds approximately 730,000 distinct CDR3 sequences, and about 55% of those were seen once. About 42% of the sample is taken by the ten largest.

V and J are trimmed by 4 bases and 5 bases, and the gene matches miss 8 bases of the junction. According to the germline V gene (reference sequence), CDR1 reads LNHDA and CDR2 reads SQIVND. Reading from cysteine to phenylalanine, the CDR3 counts 15 amino acids. Only the CDR3 region is kept as DNA, spanning 45 bases read in frame from base 1. Systemically healthy Caucasian individuals from Russia, around 38 in total and aged roughly 6 to 90 years, were included as donors. Each donor gave ten milliliters of peripheral blood, drawn into EDTA-treated Vacutainer tubes. PBMCs were isolated by Ficoll-Paque density-gradient centrifugation, with at least 7 million obtained per sample. Total RNA was extracted from PBMCs with Trizol reagent, with at least 6 micrograms obtained per sample. For every donor, an aliquot of PBMCs went through flow cytometry to measure the percentages of naive CD45RAhigh/CD27high T cells.

The clonotype was recovered from an elderly man in good health. Rearrangement joined TRBV19 to TRBJ2-1; a stretch of 7 junction bases matches TRBD2. Sequenced sample: blood. This receptor has the CDR3 CASSTPTSRDNEQFF. The DNA reads as follows: TGTGCCAGTAGTACTCCGACTAGCCGGGACAATGAGCAGTTCTTC.